This T cell receptor beta chain was documented in a study of cytomegalovirus exposure and HLA in healthy donors. The V end lost 6 bases, the J end lost 4 bases, and 18 bases lay between the germline ends. The V gene's germline CDR1 is SGHNT and CDR2 YENEEA. This CDR3 has 15 residues. On this clone itself: Its antigen remains unidentified.

Likely unrecorded immune exposures existed in these nominally healthy donors. PCR was performed using 60 Vbeta and 13 Jbeta primers. Profiled with immunoSEQ multiplex PCR; TCRdb holds only in-frame clones, not every one. Of a few hundred thousand clones in the sample, over 75% were seen once. Overall study results and limits: Cytomegalovirus association was listed for about 160 TCR beta chains. Usually a TCR sequence was rare, but some public TCRs were found in many donors. Later analysis showed most CMV-associated TCR beta chains appearing HLA-restricted.

The sequenced material came from PBMCs. This TCR came from a man aged 18 to 29 in good health and CMV-seronegative. The chain is built from TRBV11-3 and TRBJ1-2, with D possibly TRBD1 on 6 matching bases. This chain's CDR3 is CASSTDVQGVYGYTF. The CDR3 nucleotides read TGTGCCAGCAGTACCGACGTACAGGGTGTCTATGGCTACACCTTC.